This T cell receptor (beta chain) is drawn from a study of blood T cell repertoires in COVID-19. Study-wide context: Both acute and convalescent COVID-19 samples were obtained from the United States, Italy and Spain. The analysed material was cDNA or gDNA that came from T cells, B-cell-depleted T cells, or PBMCs.

The CDR3 has 14 amino acids. Looked up from germline, CDR1 is SGHRS and CDR2 is YFSETQ. V was pared by 2 bases and J by 3 bases, with 9 bases between. Per the original methods: Reference gene primer amplification yielded estimated nucleated cell counts. This table comes from immunoSEQ multiplex PCR, and its TCRdb copy is limited to in-frame clones, with some not included. That table supplies the V and J calls and clone size; D and trimming were determined from the DNA. The sample yields 90,000 to 140,000 clones, approximately 82% seen once. V is TRBV5-1 and J is TRBJ1-3, with a possible D match to TRBD1 (6 bases). The specimen sequenced was peripheral blood. The clonotype comes from a woman aged 80 or over with acute or convalescent COVID-19. The CDR3 DNA is TGCGCCAGCAGCTTAGAAGGGGGTGGAAACACCATATATTTT. Translated, it gives CASSLEGGGNTIYF.